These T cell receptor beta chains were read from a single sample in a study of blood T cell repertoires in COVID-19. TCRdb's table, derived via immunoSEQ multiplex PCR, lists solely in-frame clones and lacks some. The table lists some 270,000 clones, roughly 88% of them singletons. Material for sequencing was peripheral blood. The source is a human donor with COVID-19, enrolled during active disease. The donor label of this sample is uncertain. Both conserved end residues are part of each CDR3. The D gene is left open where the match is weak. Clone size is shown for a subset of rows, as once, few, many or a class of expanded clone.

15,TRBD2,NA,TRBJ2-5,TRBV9,TGTGCCAGCAGCGCGGGACTAGCGGGAGTAGGGGCCCAGTACTTC,CASSAGLAGVGAQYF
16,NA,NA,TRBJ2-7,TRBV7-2,TGTGCCAGCAGCCTAGGGGGACTCCTGAATACCTACGAGCAGTACTTC,CASSLGGLLNTYEQYF
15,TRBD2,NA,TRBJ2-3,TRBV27,TGTGCCAGCAGTAAAGGGCGGGAGGGCTTAGATACGCAGTATTTT,CASSKGREGLDTQYF
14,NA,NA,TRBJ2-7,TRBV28,TGTGCCAGCAGTCCTCTAATTAAAGTCTACGAGCAGTACTTC,CASSPLIKVYEQYF
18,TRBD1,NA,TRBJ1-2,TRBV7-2,TGTGCCAGCAGCTTCACGCGAGGGGGGACAGCGTCTAACTATGGCTACACCTTC,CASSFTRGGTASNYGYTF
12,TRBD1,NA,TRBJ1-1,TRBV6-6,TGTGCCACCGGACAGGGGGCGAGGATAGCTTTCTTT,CATGQGARIAFF
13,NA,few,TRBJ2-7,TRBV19,TGTGCCAGTAGTATAGAAGAGTTCCGCGAGCAGTACTTC,CASSIEEFREQYF
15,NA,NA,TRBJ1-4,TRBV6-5,TGTGCCAGCAGCGCCTCAGGGAACCAAAATGAAAAACTGTTTTTT,CASSASGNQNEKLFF
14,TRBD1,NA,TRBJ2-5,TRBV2,TGTGCCAGCACCTCGACAGGGGGCAGAGAGACCCAGTACTTC,CASTSTGGRETQYF
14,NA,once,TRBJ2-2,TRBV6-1,TGTGCCAGCAGTGAATTCGGGGGAACCGGGGAGCTGTTTTTT,CASSEFGGTGELFF
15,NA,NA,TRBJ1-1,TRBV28,TGTGCCAGCAGTTTTGGAGGGACGATGAACACTGAAGCTTTCTTT,CASSFGGTMNTEAFF
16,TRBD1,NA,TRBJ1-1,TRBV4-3,TGCGCCAGCAGCCAAAACGTAGACAGGGGGAACACTGAAGCTTTCTTT,CASSQNVDRGNTEAFF
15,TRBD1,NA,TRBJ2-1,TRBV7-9,TGTGCCAGCAGCCCGACAGGGGGCCCCTGGGATGAGCAGTTCTTC,CASSPTGGPWDEQFF
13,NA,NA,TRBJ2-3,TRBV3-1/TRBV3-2,TGTGCCAGCAGCCATAATGGAGGCGATACGCAGTATTTT,CASSHNGGDTQYF
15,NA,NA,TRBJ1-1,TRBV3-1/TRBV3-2,TGTGCCAGCAGCCAAGTTCAGGGATTGTGGACTGAAGCTTTCTTT,CASSQVQGLWTEAFF
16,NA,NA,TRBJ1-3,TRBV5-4,TGTGCCAGCAGCCCGAAGAACCAGGGAACTGGAAACACCATATATTTT,CASSPKNQGTGNTIYF
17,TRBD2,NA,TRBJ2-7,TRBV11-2,TGTGCCAGCAGCTTGGGTCTAGCGGGAGAAAGCTCCTACGAGCAGTACTTC,CASSLGLAGESSYEQYF
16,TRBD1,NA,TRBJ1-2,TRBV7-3,TGTGCCAGCAGCTTAAATCCGGGACAGGGGGTGGATGGCTACACCTTC,CASSLNPGQGVDGYTF
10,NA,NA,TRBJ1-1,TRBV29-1,TGCAGCGTTTCGGGCACTGAAGCTTTCTTT,CSVSGTEAFF
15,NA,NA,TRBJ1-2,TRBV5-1,TGCGCCAGCAGCGAACCGGGACAAGCTAACTATGGCTACACCTTC,CASSEPGQANYGYTF
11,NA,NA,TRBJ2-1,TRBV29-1,TGCAGTGGCAGGGGTTACAATGAGCAGTTCTTC,CSGRGYNEQFF
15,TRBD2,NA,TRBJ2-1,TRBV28,TGTGCCAGCAGCCCTAGCGGGAGGGCCTTCCATGAGCAGTTCTTC,CASSPSGRAFHEQFF
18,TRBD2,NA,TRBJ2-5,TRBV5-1,TGCGCCAGCAGCTGGGCCGGGACTAGCGGGATCTCGCAAGAGACCCAGTACTTC,CASSWAGTSGISQETQYF
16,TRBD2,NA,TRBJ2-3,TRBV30,TGTGCCTGGACACCGGTCTCAGCGGGAGGGCGAGATACGCAGTATTTT,CAWTPVSAGGRDTQYF
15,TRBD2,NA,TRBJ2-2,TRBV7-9,TGTGCCAGCAGGCCCCCGGGACTAGCGTCCGGGGAGCTGTTTTTT,CASRPPGLASGELFF
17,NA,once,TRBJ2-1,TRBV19,TGTGCCAGTAGCCCGATCCTACCCTCGGAAGGGGACAATGAGCAGTTCTTC,CASSPILPSEGDNEQFF
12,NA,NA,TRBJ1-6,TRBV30,TGTGCTTTAGGGGGAATTAATTCACCCCTCCACTTT,CALGGINSPLHF
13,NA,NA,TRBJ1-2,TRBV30,TGTGCCTGGAGCAAGACAGATAACTATGGCTACACCTTC,CAWSKTDNYGYTF
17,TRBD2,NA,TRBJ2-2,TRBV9,TGTGCCAGCAGCGTCCGGACTAGCGGGATTTCGACCGGGGAGCTGTTTTTT,CASSVRTSGISTGELFF
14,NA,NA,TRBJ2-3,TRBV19,TGTGCCAGTAGTATTGCGGGGACCACAGATACGCAGTATTTT,CASSIAGTTDTQYF
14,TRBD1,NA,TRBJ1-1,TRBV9,TGTGCCAGCAGCGCGGGACAGATGAACACTGAAGCTTTCTTT,CASSAGQMNTEAFF
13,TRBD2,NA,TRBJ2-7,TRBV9,TGTGCCAGCAGCGGGGGACTAGCGGGGGAGCAGTACTTC,CASSGGLAGEQYF
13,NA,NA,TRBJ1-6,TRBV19,TGTGCCAGCGGACAGTACTATAATTCACCCCTCCACTTT,CASGQYYNSPLHF
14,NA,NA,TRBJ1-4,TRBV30,TGTGCCTGGAGTCGCCAGGGCGGTAATGAAAAACTGTTTTTT,CAWSRQGGNEKLFF
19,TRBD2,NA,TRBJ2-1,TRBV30,TGTGCCTGGGGGGGGGACTCAAGGACTAGCGGGAGGGCCCACAATGAGCAGTTCTTC,CAWGGDSRTSGRAHNEQFF
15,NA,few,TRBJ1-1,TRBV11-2,TGTGCCAGCAGCTTAGGATATCAAACAGGCGCTGAAGCTTTCTTT,CASSLGYQTGAEAFF
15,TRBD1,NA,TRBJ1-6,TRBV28,TGTGCCAGCAGTACAGGGACAGTCGGGGCTTCACCCCTCCACTTT,CASSTGTVGASPLHF
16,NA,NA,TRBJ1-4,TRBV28,TGTGCCAGCAGTGAACACGACAGGTTCCCTAATGAAAAACTGTTTTTT,CASSEHDRFPNEKLFF
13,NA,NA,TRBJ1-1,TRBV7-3,TGTGCCAGCAGTGGACAGCCGAACACTGAAGCTTTCTTT,CASSGQPNTEAFF
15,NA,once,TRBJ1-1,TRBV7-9,TGTGCCAGCAGCCAAAACAACAGGGTAGGCACTGAAGCTTTCTTT,CASSQNNRVGTEAFF
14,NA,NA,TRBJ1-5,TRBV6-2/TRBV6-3,TGTGCCAGCAGTCCCTCGGGAGGCAGGGGACCCCAGCATTTT,CASSPSGGRGPQHF
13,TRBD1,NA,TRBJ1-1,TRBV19,TGTGCCAGTAGTACCGGGACAGGCGGTGAAGCTTTCTTT,CASSTGTGGEAFF
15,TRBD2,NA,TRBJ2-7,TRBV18,TGTGCCAGCTCACTAGCGAGCGGGAGGCCTTACGAGCAGTACTTC,CASSLASGRPYEQYF
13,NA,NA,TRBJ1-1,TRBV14,TGTGCCAGCAGCCCGAGCCGGGAGGGGAAAGCTTTCTTT,CASSPSREGKAFF
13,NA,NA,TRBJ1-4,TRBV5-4,TGTGCCAGCAGCTTGAGCGGGGTTGAAAAACTGTTTTTT,CASSLSGVEKLFF
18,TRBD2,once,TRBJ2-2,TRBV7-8,TGTGCCAGCAGCTTAGATCACCAACTAGCGGGAAGAGCCGGGGAGCTGTTTTTT,CASSLDHQLAGRAGELFF
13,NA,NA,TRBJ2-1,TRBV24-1,TGTGCCACCAGTGATTCACTATACAATGAGCAGTTCTTC,CATSDSLYNEQFF
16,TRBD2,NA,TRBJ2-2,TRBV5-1,TGCGCCAGCAGTCGGACTAGCGGGAGGGACACCGGGGAGCTGTTTTTT,CASSRTSGRDTGELFF
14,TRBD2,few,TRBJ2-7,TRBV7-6,TGTGCCAGCAGCCGTTTAGCGGGAGAGTACGAGCAGTACTTC,CASSRLAGEYEQYF
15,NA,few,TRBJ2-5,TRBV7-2,TGTGCCAGCAGCTTTCTCCTAGGCAGTAAAGAGACCCAGTACTTC,CASSFLLGSKETQYF
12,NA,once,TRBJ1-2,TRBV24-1,TGTGCCACAGAGGGTACCAACTATGGCTACACCTTC,CATEGTNYGYTF
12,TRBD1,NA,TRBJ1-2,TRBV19,TGTGCCAGTATCGGGACAGGGACCCGCTACACCTTC,CASIGTGTRYTF
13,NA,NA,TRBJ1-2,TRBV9,TGTGCCAGCAGCGAAGACAAGAACTATGGCTACACCTTC,CASSEDKNYGYTF
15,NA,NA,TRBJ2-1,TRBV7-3,TGTGCCAGCAGCTCCCAGGGCGGCTCCTACAATGAGCAGTTCTTC,CASSSQGGSYNEQFF